Sequencing of this T cell receptor (beta chain) was carried out in a study of Graves' ophthalmopathy and Graves' hyperthyroidism. For repertoire sequencing, the TCR beta CDR3 regions were amplified from RNA transcripts. Second-round multiplex PCR came after first-round RT-PCR with HTBI primers. Using its own MiXCR run on the multiplex PCR reads, TCRdb lists one record per CDR3 protein. The sample has 350,000 to 450,000 distinct CDR3 sequences, 21% seen once. The stable label applied to hyperthyroidism with no ophthalmopathy within 18 months of follow-up. The sample holds many counts of this clonotype. Sequencing was done on a sample of peripheral blood. This receptor was taken from a woman aged 18-29 years with stable Graves' hyperthyroidism.

The CDR3 protein is CSALDRVVGNQPQHF. The CDR3 DNA reads TGCAGTGCTTTGGACAGGGTCGTCGGCAATCAGCCCCAGCATTTT. This chain connects TRBV20-1 to TRBJ1-5, with 8 bases that match TRBD1. V shed 5 bases, J shed 2 bases, and the junction held 8 bases outside the gene matches. The CDR3 is 15 residues long. Germline V gene data show CDR1 as DFQATT and CDR2 as SNEGSKA (reference sequence).